This section outlines one T cell receptor beta chain sequence together with its context. The antigen this receptor binds is unknown. No qualities accompany the bases; no much larger clone lies one base away. This record comes from a study of blood T cell repertoires in COVID-19 (dated by TCRdb to 2020 to 2021). Concerning the study at large: Samples covering the acute and convalescent phases of COVID-19 were provided by collaborators in the United States, Italy and Spain. Samples came from the ongoing ImmuneRACE study (first 160 participants) plus 1,254 subjects from 6 global collaborators. Deeply sampled blood TCRbeta repertoires from subjects exposed to, actively infected with, or recovered from COVID-19 were included in the dataset. The sample metadata nearly always contained a de-identified subject ID, COVID-19 status, age in years and sex. The prospective study material was composed of cDNA or gDNA derived from T cells, B-cell-depleted T cells, or PBMCs. The repertoires were made available in a free public database intended to serve as a resource for research on the immune response to SARS-CoV-2. Where HLA class I and class II types were available, the types were taken from metadata supplied by the sample provider, not from assay-based typing.

Points the paper makes about the study in general: How much clinical and demographic metadata was included differed by source and by participant, and the metadata was provided uncurated.

V is cut by 5 bases and J by 7 bases, and the space between the germline ends is 9 bases. Taken from cysteine to phenylalanine, the CDR3 has 13 residues. Only the CDR3 part of the read is kept: 39 bases, read in frame from the first base. CDR1 and CDR2 (ENHRY, SYGVKD) derive from the germline V gene. Each collaborating institution followed its own protocols to collect whole blood in K2EDTA tubes. For TCRbeta analysis, collaborator samples were shipped as frozen whole blood, as isolated PBMCs, or as DNA extracted from either sample type. TCRbeta CDR3 regions were amplified from genomic DNA by means of the immunoSEQ Assay, a bias-controlled multiplex PCR. On the authors' methods: Within the assay, amplification of reference gene primers was used to estimate how many nucleated cells each sample contained. To quantify the absolute abundance of each unique TCRbeta CDR3 rearrangement, sequence reads were collapsed and filtered. For each sample, productive Simpson clonality was calculated as the square root of Simpson's diversity index over productive rearrangements. TCRdb limited this immuneACCESS table to in-frame rearrangements with V and J called. A share of clones is missing; checked studies link under half to unresolved V genes, and the rest is unexplained. V, J and clone size reflect that table, while D and trimming were determined from the DNA. The sample contains over 300,000 clones, around 85% of them found a single time. Together, the top ten hold just over 7% of the sample.

Sequencing used peripheral blood. The sequence derives from a human donor in a cohort sampled during active COVID-19. The chain joins TRBV10-3 to TRBJ1-6, and the D gene may be TRBD1, 5 bases matching. The DNA is TGTGCCATCAGTCGGGACTCCAATTCACCCCTCCACTTT. This codes for CAISRDSNSPLHF.